This passage covers 27 T cell receptor beta chains from one sample sequenced in a study of T cell repertoires in ileal Crohn's disease. Method: immunoSEQ multiplex PCR; TCRdb's copy keeps in-frame clones and lacks some. The sample carries fewer than 20,000 clones, 60% recorded once. The material sequenced was ileal tissue. The origin of the receptors is an adult with Crohn's disease.

The chain employs TRBV27 and TRBJ1-1, with a tentative D call TRBD1 (6 bases). Germline V lookup: CDR1 MNHEY, CDR2 SMNVEV (reference sequence). Trimming removed 7 bases from V and 3 bases from J, with 21 bases in between. This CDR3 is built from 16 residues. The CDR3 here is CASTDQGILPYTEAFF. The CDR3 region has the DNA TGTGCCAGCACCGACCAGGGGATTCTCCCCTACACTGAAGCTTTCTTT.

A remark on this clone: The sample holds other DNA sequences that translate to the same CDR3. This rearrangement joins TRBV29-1 to TRBJ2-4; 11 bases agree with TRBD1. Germline CDR1 SQVTM, CDR2 ANQGSEA. The CDR3 has 12 residues. V lost 7 bases, J lost 7 bases, and 3 bases stayed unmatched. The CDR3 DNA reads TGCAGCGCTAGGGACAGGGGGAACATTCAGTACTTC. This codes for CSARDRGNIQYF.

Notes on this clone: The sample has other DNA sequences that encode this CDR3 too. The V gene is TRBV30, the J gene TRBJ2-7, with TRBD1 matching 10 bases. Germline CDR1 and CDR2: GTSNPN and SVGIG (reference sequence). The V segment lost 3 bases and the J segment 6 bases; nucleotides outside the gene matches: 5. The CDR3 consists of 13 residues. DNA for the CDR3: TGTGCCTGGAGGGGGGACAGGGGATCCGAGCAGTACTTC. Translated: CAWRGDRGSEQYF.

The chain joins TRBV9 to TRBJ2-3, with 9 positions matching TRBD2. The length of the CDR3 is 16 residues. The junction had 7 bases not matched to a gene; V was cut back by 4 bases and J by 1 base. Looked up from germline, CDR1 is SGDLS and CDR2 is YYNGEE. The DNA of the CDR3 is TGTGCCAGCAGCCCAGGACTAGCGTTGGGCACAGATACGCAGTATTTT. It yields the protein CASSPGLALGTDTQYF.

The sample holds one count of this clone. This sequence joins TRBV11-1 and TRBJ2-4, with TRBD1 matching over 9 bases. V shed 3 bases and J 6 bases; nucleotides not matched to a gene: 0. The V gene's germline CDR1 is SGHAT and CDR2 FQDESV (reference sequence). The CDR3 totals 13 residues. CDR3 in amino acids: CASSLGQGNIQYF. CDR3 nucleotide sequence: TGTGCCAGCAGCTTGGGACAGGGAAACATTCAGTACTTC.

The V gene is TRBV27, the J gene TRBJ2-3; TRBD2 agrees at 11 bases. There are 16 residues in the CDR3. Germline V gives CDR1 MNHEY, CDR2 SMNVEV (reference sequence). With V trimmed by 5 bases and J by 0 bases, 4 bases remained unmatched. CDR3 region: CASSPRLAGSTDTQYF. CDR3 DNA sequence: TGTGCCAGCAGTCCGCGACTAGCGGGAAGCACAGATACGCAGTATTTT.

The chain links TRBV5-3 to TRBJ2-3, with TRBD2 matching over 8 bases. TRBV5-3 is noted as an ORF with a role that remains uncertain. CDR3 length equals 14 residues. With V trimmed by 0 bases and J by 4 bases, 1 base remained unmatched. The CDR3 loop reads CARSLAGGPDTQYF. The DNA for the CDR3 is TGTGCCAGAAGCTTGGCGGGAGGGCCAGATACGCAGTATTTT.

This chain joins TRBV7-9 and TRBJ2-2; weak D call: TRBD2 (6 bases). Trimming removed 2 bases at V and 6 bases at J, with 19 bases between. CDR1 is SEHNR, CDR2 FQNEAQ, per germline (reference sequence). The CDR3 covers 17 residues. The CDR3 sequence: CASSLRGQTSSSGELFF. CDR3 sequence (DNA): TGTGCCAGCAGCTTAAGGGGTCAGACTAGTTCGTCCGGGGAGCTGTTTTTT.

The chain has TRBV28 and TRBJ1-1, with D unresolved. The CDR3 is 14 residues long. Trimming stripped 4 bases from V and 2 bases from J, with 11 bases between. Germline V gene sequence: CDR1 MDHEN, CDR2 SYDVKM. This CDR3 is CASSSYLKNTEAFF. CDR3 nucleotides: TGTGCCAGCAGTTCCTACTTGAAAAACACTGAAGCTTTCTTT.

This chain connects TRBV5-1 to TRBJ2-3; 9 bases agree with TRBD2. From germline, CDR1 is SGHRS and CDR2 YFSETQ. The CDR3 spans 18 residues. Trimming at V came to 1 base and at J to 3 bases, leaving 12 bases not matched to a gene. CDR3 region: CASSLIAGGPGLTDTQYF. The CDR3 region has the DNA TGCGCCAGCAGCTTGATCGCGGGAGGGCCCGGTCTAACAGATACGCAGTATTTT.

This clone has more than one count but fewer than ten. The chain couples TRBV25-1 to TRBJ2-2; D perhaps matches TRBD2 (5 bases). V lost 1 base, J lost 5 bases, and 14 bases lay in between. In germline, CDR1 is MGHDK, CDR2 SYGVNS. This CDR3 comprises 16 residues. CDR3 sequence (DNA): TGTGCCAGCAGTGAATGGGCGGGTCAAAGAACCGGGGAGCTGTTTTTT. This sequence encodes CASSEWAGQRTGELFF. Using reference TRBV25-1 and TRBJ2-2 for the parts outside the CDR3, the full variable domain is EADIYQTPRYLVIGTGKKITLECSQTMGHDKMYWYQQDPGMELHLIHYSYGVNSTEKGDLSSESTVSRIRTEHFPLTLESARPSHTSQYLCASSEWAGQRTGELFFGEGSRLTVL.

The CDR3 loop is CASSVAVNTEAFF. CDR3 bases: TGTGCCAGCAGCGTAGCAGTTAACACTGAAGCTTTCTTT. This chain uses TRBV9 with TRBJ1-1; the D is unclear. The length of the CDR3 is 13 residues. The V gene lost 0 bases and the J gene lost 2 bases, with 5 bases spanning the gap. CDR1 and CDR2 from the germline V gene are SGDLS and YYNGEE.

The rearrangement joins TRBV19 to TRBJ2-7, with a weak D call TRBD1 (6 bases). Trimming removed 5 bases from V and 3 bases from J, with 11 bases in between. The CDR3 is made up of 13 amino acids. CDR1 is LNHDA, CDR2 SQIVND, per germline (reference sequence). The CDR3 bases are TGTGCCAGTAGTGACAGGATCAACTACGAGCAGTACTTC. Its translation: CASSDRINYEQYF.

The chain is built from TRBV4-1 and TRBJ2-7, with D possibly being TRBD2 (5 bases). V lost 4 bases and J lost 6, with 19 bases in between. The CDR3 runs 15 residues. Germline CDR1 and CDR2: MGHRA and YSYEKL. CDR3 coding DNA: TGCGCCAGCAGCCTGGACTGGGAGAGAAGCGTCGAGCAGTACTTC. Amino acid sequence: CASSLDWERSVEQYF.

This clone turned up a few times. This chain uses TRBV6-5 with TRBJ1-5; D unclear. The V gene lost 4 bases and the J gene lost 3 bases, with 7 bases spanning the gap. CDR1 and CDR2 (germline): MNHEY, SVGAGI. The CDR3 is made up of 13 amino acids. The CDR3 loop is CASSSSPNQPQHF. CDR3 bases: TGTGCCAGCAGTTCATCCCCCAATCAGCCCCAGCATTTT.

On this clone: Other nucleotide sequences in the sample specify the same CDR3. The chain links TRBV30 to TRBJ1-3, with TRBD1 identical over 9 bases. V shed 4 bases, J shed 4 bases, and the junction held 2 bases outside the gene matches. The CDR3 runs 13 residues. CDR1 is GTSNPN and CDR2 is SVGIG in the germline V gene (reference sequence). This CDR3 is CAWKQGAGNTIYF. The CDR3 coding sequence is TGTGCCTGGAAACAGGGGGCAGGAAACACCATATATTTT.

The J gene is TRBJ2-7, the V gene TRBV6-1, with 14 bases matching TRBD2. Germline V lookup: CDR1 MNHNS, CDR2 SASEGT. V trimming: 1 base; J trimming: 3 bases; junction bases outside the gene matches: 2. The CDR3 runs to 16 residues. The CDR3 DNA reads as TGTGCCAGCAGTGAAGGACTAGCGGGAGGGCTCTACGAGCAGTACTTC. Its protein product is CASSEGLAGGLYEQYF.

The chain combines TRBV28 with TRBJ1-2; D is possibly TRBD1 (5 bases). Trimming removed 4 bases at V and 2 bases at J, with 11 bases between. CDR1 MDHEN and CDR2 SYDVKM come from the germline V gene. CDR3 size: 14 residues. The CDR3 DNA reads TGTGCCAGCAGTTCCCCAGGGTCCAACTATGGCTACACCTTC. Amino acids: CASSSPGSNYGYTF.

This rearrangement joins TRBV6-5 to TRBJ1-1, with D unresolved. Germline values: CDR1 MNHEY, CDR2 SVGAGI. The CDR3 runs to 14 residues. The V gene lost 10 bases and the J gene lost 1 base, with 16 bases spanning the gap. CDR3 bases: TGTGCCACCCGGAGGGTGGAACCGAACACTGAAGCTTTCTTT. As protein: CATRRVEPNTEAFF.

The rearrangement joins TRBV4-2 to TRBJ1-1; 8 bases match TRBD1. The V gene's germline CDR1 is LGHNA and CDR2 YNFKEQ. With 4 bases clipped from V and 0 bases from J, the junction kept 1 base outside the gene matches. The CDR3 contains 14 residues. The CDR3 coding sequence is TGTGCCAGCAGCCGACAGGGGATGAACACTGAAGCTTTCTTT. Its protein product is CASSRQGMNTEAFF.

This clone was observed a few times. This rearrangement joins TRBV5-1 to TRBJ2-1; perhaps TRBD1 as D (6 bases). The V gene lost 3 bases and the J gene lost 9 bases, with 22 bases spanning the gap. The CDR3 loop spans 16 amino acids. Germline V gene data show CDR1 as SGHRS and CDR2 as YFSETQ. The CDR3 spells CASSSILQGSHGEQFF. Here the CDR3 DNA reads TGCGCCAGCAGCTCCATTTTACAGGGTTCCCACGGTGAGCAGTTCTTC.

This chain links TRBV5-1 with TRBJ1-2, with D maybe TRBD1 (6 bases). Per the germline V gene, CDR1 is SGHRS and CDR2 is YFSETQ. The CDR3 loop spans 12 amino acids. The ends were cut back, 7 bases at V and 8 bases at J, with 15 bases in the middle. CDR3: CASRGALRGYTF. CDR3 sequence (DNA): TGCGCCAGCCGGGGGGCCTTGCGCGGCTACACCTTC.

The chain has TRBV6-5 and TRBJ1-2; TRBD1 might be the D (5 bases). In germline, CDR1 is MNHEY, CDR2 SVGAGI. The CDR3 covers 14 residues. V was shortened by 8 bases and J by 5 bases, with 18 bases between the two germline ends. DNA of the CDR3: TGTGCCAGCGGTGGGGGGAGTTCGGCATATGGCTACACCTTC. This sequence encodes CASGGGSSAYGYTF.

The chain links TRBV28 to TRBJ1-2; D might be TRBD1 (6 bases). Germline values: CDR1 MDHEN, CDR2 SYDVKM. The CDR3 spans 15 residues. V was cut by 2 bases and J by 6 bases, with 16 bases left in between. For the CDR3, the DNA is TGTGCCAGCAGTTTACCCTCAACAGGGACGAATGGCTACACCTTC. This translates into CASSLPSTGTNGYTF.

V usage is TRBV5-4 and J usage is TRBJ2-1; 8 bases align to TRBD2. Germline V CDR1 and CDR2: SGHNT, YYREEE (reference sequence). V lost 0 bases to trimming and J lost 6 bases; unmatched junction nucleotides: 5. The CDR3 totals 15 residues. The CDR3, as DNA: TGTGCCAGCAGCTTGGGGAGCGGGAGAGGCAATGAGCAGTTCTTC. Amino acids: CASSLGSGRGNEQFF.

V gene TRBV2 combines with J gene TRBJ1-4; 10 bases fit TRBD1. This CDR3 has 15 residues. Trimming took 6 bases from V and 7 from J; bases not matched to a gene: 8. CDR1 is SNHLY and CDR2 is FYNNEI in the germline V gene. The CDR3 DNA is TGTGCCAGCAGATTGGGACAGGGGATAGGTGAAAAACTGTTTTTT. This sequence encodes CASRLGQGIGEKLFF.

The chain couples TRBV18 to TRBJ2-4; TRBD1 matches at 8 bases. V was pared by 5 bases and J by 6 bases, with 6 bases of the junction left unmatched. Germline V lookup: CDR1 KGHSH, CDR2 LQKENI. The CDR3 sequence is 14 residues long. For the CDR3, the DNA is TGTGCCAGCTCAGTAGGACAGGGAGTAAACATTCAGTACTTC. Protein product: CASSVGQGVNIQYF.